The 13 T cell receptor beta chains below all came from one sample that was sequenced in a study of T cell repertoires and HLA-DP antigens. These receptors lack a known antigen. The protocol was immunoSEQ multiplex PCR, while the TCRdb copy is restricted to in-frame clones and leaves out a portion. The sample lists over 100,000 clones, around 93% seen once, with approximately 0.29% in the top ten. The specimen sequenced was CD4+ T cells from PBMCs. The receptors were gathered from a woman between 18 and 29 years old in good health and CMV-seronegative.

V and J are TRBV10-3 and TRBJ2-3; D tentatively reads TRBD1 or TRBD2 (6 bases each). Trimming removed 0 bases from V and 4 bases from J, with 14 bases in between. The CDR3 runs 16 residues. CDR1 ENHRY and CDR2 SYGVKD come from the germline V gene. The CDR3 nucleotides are TGTGCCATCAGTGAGTCGGGCACAGGGAGGTCAGATACGCAGTATTTT. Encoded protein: CAISESGTGRSDTQYF.

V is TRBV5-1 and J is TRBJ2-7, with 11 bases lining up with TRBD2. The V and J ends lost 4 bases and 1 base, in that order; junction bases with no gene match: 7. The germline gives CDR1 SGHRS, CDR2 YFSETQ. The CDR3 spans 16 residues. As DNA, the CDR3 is TGCGCCAGCAGCCCTGGGGGGACTAGCGGATCCTACGAGCAGTACTTC. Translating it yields CASSPGGTSGSYEQYF. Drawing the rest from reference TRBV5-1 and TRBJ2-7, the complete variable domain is KAGVTQTPRYLIKTRGQQVTLSCSPISGHRSVSWYQQTPGQGLQFLFEYFSETQRNKGNFPGRFSGRQFSNSRSEMNVSTLELGDSALYLCASSPGGTSGSYEQYFGPGTRLTVT.

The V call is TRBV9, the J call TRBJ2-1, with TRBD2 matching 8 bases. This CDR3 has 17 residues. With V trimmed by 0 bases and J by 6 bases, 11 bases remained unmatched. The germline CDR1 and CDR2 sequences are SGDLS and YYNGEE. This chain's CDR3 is CASSVDPAGVGANEQFF. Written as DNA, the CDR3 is TGTGCCAGCAGCGTAGACCCAGCGGGAGTGGGTGCCAATGAGCAGTTCTTC.

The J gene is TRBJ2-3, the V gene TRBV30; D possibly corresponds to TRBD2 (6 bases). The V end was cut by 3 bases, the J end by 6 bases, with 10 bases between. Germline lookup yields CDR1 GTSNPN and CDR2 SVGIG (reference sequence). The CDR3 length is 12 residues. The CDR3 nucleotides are TGTGCCTGGAGCGTTCTAGCGGATACGCAGTATTTT. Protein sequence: CAWSVLADTQYF. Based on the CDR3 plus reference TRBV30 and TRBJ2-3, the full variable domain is SQTIHQWPATLVQPVGSPLSLECTVEGTSNPNLYWYRQAAGRGLQLLFYSVGIGQISSEVPQNLSASRPQDRQFILSSKKLLLSDSGFYLCAWSVLADTQYFGPGTRLTVL.

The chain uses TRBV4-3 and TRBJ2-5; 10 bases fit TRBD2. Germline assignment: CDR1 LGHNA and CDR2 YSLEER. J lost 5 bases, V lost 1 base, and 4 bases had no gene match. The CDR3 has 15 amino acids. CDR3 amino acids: CASSQVQGLAETQYF. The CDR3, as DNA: TGCGCCAGCAGCCAAGTTCAGGGACTAGCGGAGACCCAGTACTTC.

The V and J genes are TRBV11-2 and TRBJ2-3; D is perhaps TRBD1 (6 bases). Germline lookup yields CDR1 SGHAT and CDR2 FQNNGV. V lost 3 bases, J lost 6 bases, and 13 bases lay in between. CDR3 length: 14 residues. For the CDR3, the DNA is TGTGCCAGCAGCTTCGCCAGGGGCAGGGATACGCAGTATTTT. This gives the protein CASSFARGRDTQYF.

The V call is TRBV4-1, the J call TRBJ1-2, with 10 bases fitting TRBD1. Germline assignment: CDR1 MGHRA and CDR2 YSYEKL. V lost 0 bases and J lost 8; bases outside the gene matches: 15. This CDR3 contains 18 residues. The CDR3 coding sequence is TGCGCCAGCAGCCAAGAGGCAAGCCTGACAGGGGGCGCGAAGGGCTACACCTTC. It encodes CASSQEASLTGGAKGYTF.

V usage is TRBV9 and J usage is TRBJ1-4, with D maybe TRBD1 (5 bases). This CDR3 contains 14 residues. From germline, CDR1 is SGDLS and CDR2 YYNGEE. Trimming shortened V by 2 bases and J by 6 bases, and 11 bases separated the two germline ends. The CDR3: CASSVLGEDEKLFF. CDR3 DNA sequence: TGTGCCAGCAGCGTTTTAGGGGAGGATGAAAAACTGTTTTTT. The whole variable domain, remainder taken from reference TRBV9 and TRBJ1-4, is DSGVTQTPKHLITATGQRVTLRCSPRSGDLSVYWYQQSLDQGLQFLIQYYNGEERAKGNILERFSAQQFPDLHSELNLSSLELGDSALYFCASSVLGEDEKLFFGSGTQLSVL.

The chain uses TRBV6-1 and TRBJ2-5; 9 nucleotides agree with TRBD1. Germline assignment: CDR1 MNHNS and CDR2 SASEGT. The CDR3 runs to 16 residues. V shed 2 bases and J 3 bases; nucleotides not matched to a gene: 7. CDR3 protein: CASSERKQGAKETQYF. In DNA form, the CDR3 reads TGTGCCAGCAGTGAACGAAAACAGGGGGCAAAAGAGACCCAGTACTTC.

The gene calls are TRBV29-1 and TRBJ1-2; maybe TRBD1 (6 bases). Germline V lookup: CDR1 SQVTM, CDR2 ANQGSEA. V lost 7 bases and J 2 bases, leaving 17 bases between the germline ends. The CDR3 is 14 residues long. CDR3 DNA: TGCAGCGCCGGGAGGGGGGCCAACAACTATGGCTACACCTTC. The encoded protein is CSAGRGANNYGYTF.

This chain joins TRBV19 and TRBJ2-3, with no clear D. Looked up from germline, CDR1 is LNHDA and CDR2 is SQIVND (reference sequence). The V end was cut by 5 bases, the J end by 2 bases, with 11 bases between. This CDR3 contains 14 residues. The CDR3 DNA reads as TGTGCCAGTAGTGTCGGACCATCCACAGATACGCAGTATTTT. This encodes CASSVGPSTDTQYF. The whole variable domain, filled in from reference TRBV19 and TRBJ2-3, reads DGGITQSPKYLFRKEGQNVTLSCEQNLNHDAMYWYRQDPGQGLRLIYYSQIVNDFQKGDIAEGYSVSREKKESFPLTVTSAQKNPTAFYLCASSVGPSTDTQYFGPGTRLTVL.

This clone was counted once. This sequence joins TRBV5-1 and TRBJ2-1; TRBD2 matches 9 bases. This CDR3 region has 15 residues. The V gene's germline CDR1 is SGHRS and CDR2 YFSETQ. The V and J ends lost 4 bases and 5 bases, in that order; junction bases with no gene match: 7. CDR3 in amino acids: CASSLLAGLNNEQFF. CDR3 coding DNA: TGCGCCAGCAGCCTCCTAGCGGGACTGAACAATGAGCAGTTCTTC.

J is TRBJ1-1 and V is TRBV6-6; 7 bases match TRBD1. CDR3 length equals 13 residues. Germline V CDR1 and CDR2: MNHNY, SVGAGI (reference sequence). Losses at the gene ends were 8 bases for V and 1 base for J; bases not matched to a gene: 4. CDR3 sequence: CASGRQGNTEAFF. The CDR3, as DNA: TGTGCCAGCGGTCGACAGGGGAACACTGAAGCTTTCTTT.